This T cell receptor beta chain comes out of a study of T cell repertoires in cytomegalovirus infection. This clonotype was detected a few times. The antigen is not known. TCRdb re-called the reads through MiXCR, storing one row per CDR3 protein. The table records hundreds of thousands of distinct CDR3 sequences, approximately 33% of them present only once. This clonotype was obtained from a human donor in good health (CMV status not recorded). Some clones in this sample may be carry-over from other donors' samples. Sequenced material: cultured PBMCs, taken from culture after CMV antigen stimulation.

The chain's CDR3 is CASSRPGSYNEQFF. CDR3 coding DNA: TGTGCCAGCAGCCGACCGGGCTCCTACAATGAGCAGTTCTTC. This chain connects TRBV7-9 to TRBJ2-1; D remains ambiguous. The V and J ends lost 5 bases and 0 bases respectively, with 8 bases between them. The CDR3 is made up of 14 amino acids. Germline CDR1 and CDR2: SEHNR and FQNEAQ (reference sequence). Looking up the rest from reference TRBV7-9 and TRBJ2-1 gives the full variable domain: DTGVSQNPRHKITKRGQNVTFRCDPISEHNRLYWYRQTLGQGPEFLTYFQNEAQLEKSRLLSDRFSAERPKGSFSTLEIQRTEQGDSAMYLCASSRPGSYNEQFFGPGTRLTVL.